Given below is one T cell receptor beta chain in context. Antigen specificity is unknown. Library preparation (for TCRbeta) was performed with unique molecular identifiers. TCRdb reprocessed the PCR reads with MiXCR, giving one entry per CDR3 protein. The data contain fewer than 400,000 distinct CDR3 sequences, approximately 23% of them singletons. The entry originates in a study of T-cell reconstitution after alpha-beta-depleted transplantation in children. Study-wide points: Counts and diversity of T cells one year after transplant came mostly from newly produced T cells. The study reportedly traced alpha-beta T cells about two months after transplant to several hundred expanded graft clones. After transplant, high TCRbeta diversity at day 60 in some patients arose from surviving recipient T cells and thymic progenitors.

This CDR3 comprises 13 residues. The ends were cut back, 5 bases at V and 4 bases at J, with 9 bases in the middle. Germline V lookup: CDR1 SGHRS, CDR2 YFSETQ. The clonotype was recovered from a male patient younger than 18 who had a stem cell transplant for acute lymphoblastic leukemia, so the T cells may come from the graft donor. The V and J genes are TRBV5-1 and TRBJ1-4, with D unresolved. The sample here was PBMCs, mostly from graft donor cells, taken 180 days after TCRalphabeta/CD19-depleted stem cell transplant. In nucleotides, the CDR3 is TGCGCCAGCAGAAGAAGGTATAATGAAAAACTGTTTTTT. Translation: CASRRRYNEKLFF.